This T cell receptor beta chain was sequenced in a study of human T cells and chemical hapten exposure. The CDR3 loop spans 13 amino acids. Trimming cost V 7 bases and J 3 bases, with 12 bases left between them. The V gene's germline CDR1 is MNHNS and CDR2 SASEGT. Stated time point: patch test 2, 6 weeks after DPC sensitization. Treatment meaning: therapeutic diphenylcyclopropenone sensitization with weekly scalp DPC. TCRdb independently ran MiXCR on the RACE reads; one entry per CDR3 protein. The profile shows tens of thousands of distinct CDR3 sequences, around 9.6% of them singletons. This clonotype was observed a handful of times.

The sequencing here drew on whole blood, taken in connection with sensitization to the hapten diphenylcyclopropenone (DPC). This clonotype was obtained from a woman aged 30 to 39 with alopecia areata. Some clones in this sample may be carry-over from other donors' samples. The genes are TRBV6-1 and TRBJ1-2, with D unresolved. The CDR3 here is CASNSPGDYGYTF. The CDR3 DNA reads TGTGCCAGCAACTCACCAGGAGACTATGGCTACACCTTC.